The entry that follows covers one TCR beta chain sequence. Participants were all of European descent. Thawed PBMCs underwent magnetic negative selection for CD4+ T cells. These data originate in a study of untreated major depressive disorder. The assay was immunoSEQ multiplex PCR, and TCRdb's table has in-frame clones only and misses some. The data contain 20,000 to 25,000 clones, roughly 86% of them singletons. The clonotype originates from a woman between 35 and 50 years old in good health. Sample: CD4+ T cells from PBMCs.

CDR3 sequence reads: CASSPPAIAKNIQYF. DNA for the CDR3: TGTGCCAGCTCACCCCCAGCCATAGCCAAAAACATTCAGTACTTC. The V and J genes are TRBV18 and TRBJ2-4; D unclear. The length of the CDR3 is 15 residues. Between the trimmed V and J ends, which lost 3 bases and 0 bases, there was a span of 9 bases. CDR1 is KGHSH, CDR2 LQKENI, per germline.